This T cell receptor (beta chain) was identified during a study of blood T cell repertoires in COVID-19. Study details: Material from acute and convalescent COVID-19 was sourced from the United States, Italy and Spain. T cells, B-cell-depleted T cells, or PBMCs provided the cDNA or gDNA that served as material.

In the authors' workflow: Reference gene primer amplification gave estimated nucleated cell counts. Libraries were prepared by immunoSEQ multiplex PCR; TCRdb keeps only in-frame clonotypes and omits some of them. That table supplies the V and J calls and clone size; D and trimming were determined from the DNA. The data hold approximately 150,000 clones, with around 82% observed a single time. The receptor was derived from a man between 60 and 75 years old with active or convalescent COVID-19. Material: peripheral blood.

In DNA form, the CDR3 reads TGTGCCAGCAGCTCTCGGGTCGGACGGACAAATGAAAAACTGTTTTTT. It encodes CASSSRVGRTNEKLFF. The rearrangement joins TRBV5-5 to TRBJ1-4; possibly TRBD1 for D (5 bases). The CDR3 is 16 residues long. The germline V gene has CDR1 SGHKS and CDR2 YYEKEE (reference sequence). Deletions cut 3 bases from V and 5 bases from J, with 17 bases between.